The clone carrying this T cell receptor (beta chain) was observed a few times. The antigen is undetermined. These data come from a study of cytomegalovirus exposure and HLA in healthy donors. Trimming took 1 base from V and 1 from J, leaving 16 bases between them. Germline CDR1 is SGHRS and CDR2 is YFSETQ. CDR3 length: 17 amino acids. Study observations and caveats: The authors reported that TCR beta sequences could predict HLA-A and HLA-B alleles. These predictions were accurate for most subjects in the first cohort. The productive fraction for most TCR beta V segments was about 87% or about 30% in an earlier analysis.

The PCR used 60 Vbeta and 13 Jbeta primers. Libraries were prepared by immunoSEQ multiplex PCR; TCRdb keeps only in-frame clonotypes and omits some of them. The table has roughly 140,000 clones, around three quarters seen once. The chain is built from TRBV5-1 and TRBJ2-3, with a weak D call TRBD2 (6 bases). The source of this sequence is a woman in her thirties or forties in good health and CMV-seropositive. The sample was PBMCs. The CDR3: CASSLYPSGSGTDTQYF. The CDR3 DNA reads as TGCGCCAGCAGCTTGTATCCTTCCGGGAGCGGCACAGATACGCAGTATTTT.